This TCR beta chain was sequenced in a study of graft-versus-host responses after intestinal transplantation. Study-level background: Transplantation in recipients was multivisceral, liver-intestinal, or isolated intestinal. All of the recipients had induction that used anti-thymocyte globulin, then tacrolimus and steroids for around 3 years. Study-wide points: GvH clones appeared in recipient marrow, some first in ileum or blood. After transplant, early declines in HvG clones were associated with peak levels of circulating GvH clones.

This table comes from immunoSEQ multiplex PCR, and its TCRdb copy is limited to in-frame clones, with some not included. The sample lists about 88,000 clones, more than 85% occurring once. Concerning this clone: Its target is unknown.

Sequences were derived from unstimulated CD4+ T cells sorted from spleen or lymph node cells, sampled before transplant. The TCR comes from a human donor who was the organ donor for an intestinal transplant.

CDR3 region: CASSVRLAGCYEQYF. CDR3 nucleotide sequence: TGTGCCAGCAGCGTACGACTAGCGGGGTGCTACGAGCAGTACTTC. The chain employs TRBV9 and TRBJ2-7; 11 bases fit TRBD2. Germline lookup yields CDR1 SGDLS and CDR2 YYNGEE. The ends lost 1 base at V and 3 bases at J; junction bases unmatched: 3. The CDR3 sequence is 15 residues long.